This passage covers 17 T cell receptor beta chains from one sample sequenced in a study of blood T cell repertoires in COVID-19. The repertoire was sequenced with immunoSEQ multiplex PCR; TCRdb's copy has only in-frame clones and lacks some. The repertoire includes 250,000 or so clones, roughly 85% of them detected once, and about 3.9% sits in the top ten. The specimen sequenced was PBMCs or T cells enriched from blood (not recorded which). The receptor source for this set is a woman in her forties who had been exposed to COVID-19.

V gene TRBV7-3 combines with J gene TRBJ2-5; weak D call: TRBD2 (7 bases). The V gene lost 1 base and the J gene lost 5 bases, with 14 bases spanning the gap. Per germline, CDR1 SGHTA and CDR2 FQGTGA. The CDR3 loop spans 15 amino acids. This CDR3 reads CASSLIGGAMETQYF. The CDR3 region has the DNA TGTGCCAGCAGCTTAATAGGGGGGGCCATGGAGACCCAGTACTTC.

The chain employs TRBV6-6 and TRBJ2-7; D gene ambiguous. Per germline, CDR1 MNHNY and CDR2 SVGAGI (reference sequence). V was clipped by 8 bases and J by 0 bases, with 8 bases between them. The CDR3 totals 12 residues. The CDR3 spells CASSPGSYEQYF. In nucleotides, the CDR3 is TGTGCCAGCTCGCCAGGCTCCTACGAGCAGTACTTC.

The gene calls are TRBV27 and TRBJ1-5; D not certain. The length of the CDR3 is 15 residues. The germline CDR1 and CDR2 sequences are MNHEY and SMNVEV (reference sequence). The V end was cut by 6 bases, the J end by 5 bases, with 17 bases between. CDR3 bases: TGTGCCAGCAGCCAAACGATGGGCCAGTATCAGCCCCAGCATTTT. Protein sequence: CASSQTMGQYQPQHF.

This chain's CDR3 is CASSLDGTATRPQHF. CDR3 sequence (DNA): TGTGCCAGCAGCTTAGACGGGACAGCCACCCGGCCCCAGCATTTT. V and J are TRBV7-2 and TRBJ1-5; TRBD1 agrees at 7 bases. CDR1 SGHTA and CDR2 FQGNSA come from the germline V gene. The CDR3 spans 15 residues. The junction had 9 bases not matched to a gene; V was cut back by 1 base and J by 9 bases.

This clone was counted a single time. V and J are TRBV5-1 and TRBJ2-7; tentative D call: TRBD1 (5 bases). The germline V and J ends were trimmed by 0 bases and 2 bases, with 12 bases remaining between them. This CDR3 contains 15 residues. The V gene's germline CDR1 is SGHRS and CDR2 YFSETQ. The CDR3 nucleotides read TGCGCCAGCAGCTTGGATTCGGCAGGGACCTACGAGCAGTACTTC. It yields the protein CASSLDSAGTYEQYF.

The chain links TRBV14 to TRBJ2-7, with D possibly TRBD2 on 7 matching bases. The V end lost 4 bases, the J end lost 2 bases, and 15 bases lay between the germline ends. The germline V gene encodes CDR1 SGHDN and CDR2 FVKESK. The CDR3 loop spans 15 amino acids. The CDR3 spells CASSPLGGVAYEQYF. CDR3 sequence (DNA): TGTGCCAGCAGCCCACTAGGGGGGGTTGCCTACGAGCAGTACTTC.

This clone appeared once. The CDR3 reads CASRDRVNQPQHF. For the CDR3, the DNA is TGTGCCAGCAGGGACAGGGTAAATCAGCCCCAGCATTTT. The chain employs TRBV21-1 and TRBJ1-5; TRBD1 is taken as the D call from the table, unchecked against the DNA. TRBV21-1 is flagged as a pseudogene. CDR3 length: 13 residues.

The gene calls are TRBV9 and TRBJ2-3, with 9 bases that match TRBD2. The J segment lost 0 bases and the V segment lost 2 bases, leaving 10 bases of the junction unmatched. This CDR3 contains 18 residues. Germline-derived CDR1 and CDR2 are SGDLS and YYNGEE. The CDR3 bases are TGTGCCAGCAGCGTCAGGCGGGGGGGATTTTCTAGCACAGATACGCAGTATTTT. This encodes CASSVRRGGFSSTDTQYF.

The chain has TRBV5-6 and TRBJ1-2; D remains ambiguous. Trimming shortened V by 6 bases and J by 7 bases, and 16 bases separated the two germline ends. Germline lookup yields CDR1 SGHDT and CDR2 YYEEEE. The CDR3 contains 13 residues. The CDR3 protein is CASTINGLGGYTF. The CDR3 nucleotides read TGTGCCAGCACCATTAACGGGTTAGGTGGCTACACCTTC.

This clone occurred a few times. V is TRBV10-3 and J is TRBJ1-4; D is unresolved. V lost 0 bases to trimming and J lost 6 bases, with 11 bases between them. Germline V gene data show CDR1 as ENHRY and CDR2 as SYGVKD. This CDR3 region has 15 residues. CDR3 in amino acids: CAISESISGDEKLFF. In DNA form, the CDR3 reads TGTGCCATCAGTGAGTCCATCAGCGGGGATGAAAAACTGTTTTTT.

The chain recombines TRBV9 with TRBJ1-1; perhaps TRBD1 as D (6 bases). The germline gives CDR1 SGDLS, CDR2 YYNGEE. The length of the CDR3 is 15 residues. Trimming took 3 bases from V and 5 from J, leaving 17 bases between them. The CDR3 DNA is TGTGCCAGCAGCGCTCGGGAGGGGGTAGGAACTGAAGCTTTCTTT. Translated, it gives CASSAREGVGTEAFF.

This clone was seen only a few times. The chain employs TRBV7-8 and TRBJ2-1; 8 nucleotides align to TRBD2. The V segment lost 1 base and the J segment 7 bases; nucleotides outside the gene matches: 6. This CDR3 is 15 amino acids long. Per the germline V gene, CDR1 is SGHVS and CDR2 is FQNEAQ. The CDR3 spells CASSLVSGERNEQFF. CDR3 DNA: TGTGCCAGCAGCTTAGTTAGCGGGGAACGTAATGAGCAGTTCTTC.

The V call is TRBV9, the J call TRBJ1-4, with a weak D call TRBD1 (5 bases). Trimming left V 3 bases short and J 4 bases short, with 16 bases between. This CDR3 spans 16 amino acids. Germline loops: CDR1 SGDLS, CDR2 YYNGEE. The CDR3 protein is CASSASTVLGNEKLFF. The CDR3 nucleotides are TGTGCCAGCAGCGCGTCGACAGTTTTGGGTAATGAAAAACTGTTTTTT.

CDR3: CASSYGLRGAGGEAFF. The CDR3 nucleotides are TGTGCCAGCAGTTACGGGTTAAGGGGCGCCGGTGGTGAAGCTTTCTTT. The rearrangement uses TRBV6-5 and TRBJ1-1; D may be TRBD1 (5 bases). The V end was cut by 2 bases, the J end by 7 bases, with 20 bases between. This CDR3 is 16 amino acids long. Looked up from germline, CDR1 is MNHEY and CDR2 is SVGAGI.

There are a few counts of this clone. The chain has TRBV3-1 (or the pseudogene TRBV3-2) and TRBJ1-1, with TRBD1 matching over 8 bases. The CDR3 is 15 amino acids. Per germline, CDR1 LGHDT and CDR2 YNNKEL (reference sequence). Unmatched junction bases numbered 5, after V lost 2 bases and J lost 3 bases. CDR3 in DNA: TGTGCCAGCAGCCAACGTCCAGGGGGCCACACTGAAGCTTTCTTT. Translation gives CASSQRPGGHTEAFF.

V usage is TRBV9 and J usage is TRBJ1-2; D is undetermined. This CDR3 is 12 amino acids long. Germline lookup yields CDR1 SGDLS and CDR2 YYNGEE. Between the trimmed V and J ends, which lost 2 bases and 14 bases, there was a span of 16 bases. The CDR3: CASSVLERTPTF. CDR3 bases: TGTGCCAGCAGCGTTCTAGAGAGAACTCCTACCTTC.

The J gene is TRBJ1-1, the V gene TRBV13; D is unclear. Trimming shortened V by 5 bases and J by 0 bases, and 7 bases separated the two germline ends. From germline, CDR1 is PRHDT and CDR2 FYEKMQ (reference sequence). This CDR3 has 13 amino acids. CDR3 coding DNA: TGTGCCAGCAGCCCCCTATTGAACACTGAAGCTTTCTTT. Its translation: CASSPLLNTEAFF.